This T cell receptor (beta chain) originates from a study of technical replicates of blood from a few donors. This clone was seen a single time. Sequencing was performed with immunoSEQ multiplex PCR; in TCRdb, only in-frame clones are kept and a portion is missing. The table has approximately 74,000 clones, roughly 88% seen once. V trimming: 3 bases; J trimming: 6 bases; junction bases outside the gene matches: 12. CDR1 SGHDT and CDR2 YYEEEE come from the germline V gene. CDR3 size: 16 residues. The V call is TRBV5-6, the J call TRBJ2-5, with 9 bases matching TRBD2. Sequences were obtained from PBMCs. This receptor was taken from a human donor in good health. Some clones in this sample may be carry-over from other donors' samples. The DNA of the CDR3 is TGTGCCAGCAGCTCCGGACAGGCGAGCGGGAGGAAGACCCAGTACTTC. Its protein is CASSSGQASGRKTQYF.